A single sample gave rise to the 17 T cell receptor beta chains below, sequenced in a study of T cells in localized non-small cell lung cancer. Profiling relied on immunoSEQ multiplex PCR, and the TCRdb table lists in-frame clones only, not all of them. The sample comprises under 3,000 clones, 25% to 30% of which are singletons, and roughly an eighth rests with the top ten. This material consisted of lung tumor tissue, taken before any cancer treatment. Receptors were obtained from a woman aged 35-75 years with stage III lung adenocarcinoma.

This clone has more than one count but fewer than ten. J is TRBJ2-5 and V is TRBV6-8; D might be TRBD1 (6 bases). The V end lost 7 bases, the J end lost 2 bases, and 8 bases lay between the germline ends. The V gene's germline CDR1 is MNHGY and CDR2 SAAAGT. The CDR3 sequence is 12 residues long. The CDR3 nucleotides are TGTGCCAGCACAGGGGTTCAAGAGACCCAGTACTTC. It codes for CASTGVQETQYF.

The J gene is TRBJ2-5, the V gene TRBV14; D assignment may be TRBD1 or TRBD2 (6 bases each). V lost 3 bases to trimming and J lost 5 bases, with 19 bases between them. The CDR3 loop spans 16 amino acids. Germline CDR1 and CDR2: SGHDN and FVKESK. CDR3 sequence: CASSQGDRGQGETQYF. CDR3 nucleotide sequence: TGTGCCAGCAGCCAGGGGGACCGGGGGCAAGGGGAGACCCAGTACTTC.

The rearrangement links TRBV19 to TRBJ2-7; D gene ambiguous. The V gene lost 0 bases and the J gene lost 0 bases, with 9 bases spanning the gap. Germline V gives CDR1 LNHDA, CDR2 SQIVND (reference sequence). This CDR3 contains 15 residues. The CDR3 sequence is CASSIEAGASYEQYF. For the CDR3, the DNA is TGTGCCAGTAGTATAGAGGCAGGAGCCTCCTACGAGCAGTACTTC.

The CDR3 DNA reads TGTGCCAGTAGCAAGAATAGGGAAGGGTCCTACGAGCAGTACTTC. Its protein is CASSKNREGSYEQYF. The chain recombines TRBV19 with TRBJ2-7; D ambiguous. CDR3 length equals 15 residues. Trimming took 6 bases from V and 1 from J, leaving 16 bases between them. Per germline, CDR1 LNHDA and CDR2 SQIVND (reference sequence).

This clone appeared once. The chain couples TRBV18 to TRBJ2-3; the match to TRBD2 covers 7 bases. V trimming: 5 bases; J trimming: 0 bases; junction bases outside the gene matches: 5. Germline CDR1 and CDR2: KGHSH and LQKENI. The CDR3 contains 15 residues. The CDR3 spells CASSGRDGSTDTQYF. CDR3 nucleotides: TGTGCCAGCTCAGGGAGGGACGGAAGCACAGATACGCAGTATTTT.

The chain employs TRBV11-3 and TRBJ1-1; D is unclear. This CDR3 comprises 14 residues. V was pared by 1 base and J by 10 bases, with 16 bases between. Germline CDR1 and CDR2: SGHNT and YENEEA. The CDR3 nucleotides are TGTGCCAGCAGCTTAGGTATATCGGGCGGTGGAGCTTTCTTT. Amino acid sequence: CASSLGISGGGAFF.

This chain links TRBV6-7 with TRBJ1-1; D not certain. TRBV6-7 is marked as an open reading frame, function uncertain. V dropped 3 bases and J dropped 8 bases, with 7 bases sitting between them. This CDR3 has 11 residues. The CDR3 coding sequence is TGTGCCAGCAGTTATGCTGGGGAAGCTTTCTTT. Its translation: CASSYAGEAFF.

This chain connects TRBV6-8 to TRBJ2-3; unclear D gene. Trimming stripped 8 bases from V and 1 base from J, with 13 bases between. CDR1 MNHGY and CDR2 SAAAGT come from the germline V gene. CDR3 size: 14 residues. The CDR3 nucleotides read TGTGCCAGCCAGGCTTTGGCCGGCACAGATACGCAGTATTTT. Protein sequence: CASQALAGTDTQYF.

This clone was counted between two and nine times. At one boundary the junction diverges from the germline segment, which might be a read error. The V call is TRBV6-8, the J call TRBJ1-2; the D gene is possibly TRBD1 (5 bases). Per the germline V gene, CDR1 is MNHGY and CDR2 is SAAAGT. The CDR3 is 13 amino acids. The CDR3 spells CASSDSGVSGYTF. For the CDR3, the DNA is TGTGCCAGCAGTGACTCGGGGGTATCTGGCTACACCTTC.

The gene calls are TRBV11-3 and TRBJ2-5; possible D gene TRBD2, 7 bases. This CDR3 contains 15 residues. The germline gives CDR1 SGHNT, CDR2 YENEEA. V was trimmed by 4 bases and J by 1 base, leaving 13 bases between them. This CDR3 is CASSSQGGGQETQYF. CDR3 nucleotides: TGTGCCAGCAGCTCTCAGGGAGGGGGCCAAGAGACCCAGTACTTC.

V and J are TRBV28 and TRBJ2-1; D gene unclear. The V gene's germline CDR1 is MDHEN and CDR2 SYDVKM. CDR3 length: 14 residues. Trimming shortened V by 2 bases and J by 7 bases, and 12 bases separated the two germline ends. The CDR3 sequence is CASSLPSLRNEQFF. The DNA for the CDR3 is TGTGCCAGCAGTTTACCCTCCCTAAGGAATGAGCAGTTCTTC.

In its sample, this clone is large (0.1 to 1%). The chain's CDR3 is CASSISETHNEQFF. The CDR3 DNA reads as TGTGCCAGTAGTATTTCCGAGACTCACAATGAGCAGTTCTTC. V and J are TRBV19 and TRBJ2-1; D is unresolved. The germline gives CDR1 LNHDA, CDR2 SQIVND (reference sequence). This CDR3 comprises 14 residues. Trimming shortened V by 3 bases and J by 5 bases, and 11 bases separated the two germline ends.

By share of the sample, this clone is medium-sized (0.01 to 0.1%). V gene TRBV6-8 combines with J gene TRBJ2-2, with D hard to call. Germline-derived CDR1 and CDR2 are MNHGY and SAAAGT. V lost 5 bases, J lost 1 base, and 5 bases lay in between. This CDR3 has 13 amino acids. The CDR3 region is CASSKGNTGELFF. CDR3 bases: TGTGCCAGCAGTAAGGGGAACACCGGGGAGCTGTTTTTT.

In its sample, this clone was seen a few times. The V call is TRBV6-8, the J call TRBJ2-1, with TRBD2 matching over 9 bases. Per germline, CDR1 MNHGY and CDR2 SAAAGT. The CDR3 consists of 16 residues. J was trimmed by 7 bases and V by 2 bases; bases with no gene match: 9. The CDR3 nucleotides read TGTGCCAGCAGTTACCCCAGGCGGGAGGGTAAGAATGAGCAGTTCTTC. Its translation: CASSYPRREGKNEQFF.

This clone rates as medium-sized (0.01 to 0.1%). The V call is TRBV11-3, the J call TRBJ2-2, with D uncertain. V dropped 3 bases and J dropped 0 bases, with 17 bases sitting between them. From germline, CDR1 is SGHNT and CDR2 YENEEA. The CDR3 spans 18 residues. The CDR3 protein is CASSLRNVGPSNTGELFF. The CDR3 bases are TGTGCCAGCAGCTTGAGGAACGTAGGGCCCTCGAACACCGGGGAGCTGTTTTTT.

A single count supports this clone. The chain combines TRBV29-1 with TRBJ2-3, with D possibly TRBD1 on 6 matching bases. The V end lost 5 bases, the J end lost 2 bases, and 17 bases lay between the germline ends. There are 15 residues in the CDR3. Germline assignment: CDR1 SQVTM and CDR2 ANQGSEA. DNA of the CDR3: TGCAGCGTTCCAGATCCGGGACAAACCACAGATACGCAGTATTTT. This gives the protein CSVPDPGQTTDTQYF.

This clone was found a few times. This chain connects TRBV15 to TRBJ1-2, with D perhaps TRBD1 (5 bases). Looked up from germline, CDR1 is LNHNV and CDR2 is YYDKDF (reference sequence). CDR3 length: 14 residues. V was shortened by 4 bases and J by 3 bases, with 12 bases between the two germline ends. CDR3 amino acids: CATSNEGTDYGYTF. Here the CDR3 DNA reads TGTGCCACCAGCAACGAGGGGACCGACTATGGCTACACCTTC.